The 8 T cell receptor beta chains below come from one sample, sequenced in a study of human T cells and chemical hapten exposure. TCRdb re-called the RACE reads through MiXCR, storing one row per CDR3 protein. The sample lists 300,000 to 400,000 distinct CDR3 sequences; roughly 5.3% were seen once. Documented time point: pre-sensitization, week 0. Treatment specified: therapeutic diphenylcyclopropenone sensitization with weekly scalp DPC. The sequencing here drew on whole blood, taken in connection with sensitization to the hapten diphenylcyclopropenone (DPC). The receptors derive from a woman in her 50s with alopecia areata. Some clones in this sample may be carry-over from other donors' samples.

The genes are TRBV6-5 and TRBJ2-5; 10 nucleotides align to TRBD2. J lost 9 bases, V lost 5 bases, and 15 bases had no gene match. Germline CDR1 is MNHEY and CDR2 is SVGAGI. The CDR3 sequence is 16 residues long. DNA of the CDR3: TGTGCCAGCAGTGTCGGTCGAGCGGGGGGGCGTTCGGCCCAGTACTTC. As protein: CASSVGRAGGRSAQYF.

This clonotype was found a few times. The chain links TRBV5-1 to TRBJ2-3; the D is unclear. From germline, CDR1 is SGHRS and CDR2 YFSETQ. Between the trimmed V and J ends, which lost 5 bases and 4 bases, there was a span of 8 bases. The length of the CDR3 is 12 residues. CDR3 coding DNA: TGCGCCAGCAGTTATAATTCAGATACGCAGTATTTT. Amino acids: CASSYNSDTQYF.

This clonotype appeared many times. V and J are TRBV11-2 and TRBJ2-4; D unclear. CDR3 length: 13 residues. The germline CDR1 and CDR2 sequences are SGHAT and FQNNGV. V was shortened by 2 bases and J by 5 bases, with 7 bases between the two germline ends. CDR3 coding DNA: TGTGCCAGCAGCTTAAAGGTCGAAAACATTCAGTACTTC. Residues: CASSLKVENIQYF.

This clonotype was detected many times. The chain couples TRBV10-3 to TRBJ1-3; D is undetermined. Deletions cut 11 bases from V and 10 bases from J, with 15 bases between. The CDR3 loop spans 11 amino acids. The germline V gene has CDR1 ENHRY and CDR2 SYGVKD. The CDR3 protein is CAVKTGKTIYF. The CDR3 DNA is TGTGCCGTTAAAACTGGGAAGACCATATATTTT.

This clonotype was found a few times. J is TRBJ1-2 and V is TRBV5-1; perhaps TRBD1 as D (6 bases). CDR1 is SGHRS and CDR2 is YFSETQ in the germline V gene. Trimming took 0 bases from V and 8 from J, leaving 11 bases between them. CDR3 length: 13 residues. The CDR3 DNA is TGCGCCAGCAGCTTGGTCGGGGGCCAAGGCTACACCTTC. This encodes CASSLVGGQGYTF.

This clonotype has just a few counts. The chain couples TRBV12-3 or TRBV12-4 to TRBJ1-2, with D tentatively TRBD1 (5 bases). The CDR3 extends over 14 amino acids. Deletions cut 6 bases from V and 6 bases from J, with 17 bases between. The CDR3 DNA reads as TGTGCCAGCAGCCAAACCGGGGCCAGCGATGGCTACACCTTC. The encoded protein is CASSQTGASDGYTF.

This clonotype appeared many times. The chain links TRBV20-1 to TRBJ2-1; 12 positions agree with TRBD2. The CDR3 has 15 residues. Germline CDR1 is DFQATT and CDR2 is SNEGSKA (reference sequence). Germline trimming cut 6 bases from V and 2 bases from J; bases unmatched to any gene: 5. This chain's CDR3 is CSAGTSGRTYNEQFF. The CDR3 region has the DNA TGCAGTGCCGGGACTAGCGGGCGTACCTACAATGAGCAGTTCTTC.

The rearrangement joins TRBV7-2 to TRBJ2-7; D is perhaps TRBD1 or TRBD2 (5 bases each). Germline V CDR1 and CDR2: SGHTA, FQGNSA. The CDR3 covers 15 residues. V was pared by 4 bases and J by 0 bases, with 13 bases between. The CDR3 reads CASSSRDLLSYEQYF. The CDR3 DNA is TGTGCCAGCAGCTCCCGGGACCTCCTCTCCTACGAGCAGTACTTC.